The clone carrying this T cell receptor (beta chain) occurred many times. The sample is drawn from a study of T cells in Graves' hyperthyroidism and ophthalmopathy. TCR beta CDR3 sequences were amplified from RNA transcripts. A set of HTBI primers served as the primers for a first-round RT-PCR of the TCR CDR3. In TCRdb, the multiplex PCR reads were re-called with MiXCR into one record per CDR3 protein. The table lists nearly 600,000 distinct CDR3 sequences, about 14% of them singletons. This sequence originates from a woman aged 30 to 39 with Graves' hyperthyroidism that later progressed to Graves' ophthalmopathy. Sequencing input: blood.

The CDR3 is CASSLRQGLDEQYF. The CDR3, as DNA: TGTGCCAGCAGTTTAAGACAGGGGTTGGACGAGCAGTACTTC. V usage is TRBV28 and J usage is TRBJ2-7; 8 bases fit TRBD1. The CDR3 consists of 14 residues. Germline V gene lookup returns CDR1 MDHEN and CDR2 SYDVKM. After removal of 2 bases from V and 5 bases from J, the junction contained 5 bases not matched to a gene.